This T cell receptor (beta chain) was obtained from a study of shared clonotypes between healthy human individuals. Overall study findings and caveats: Expectations were that clonotype sharing among donors would be affected by sequencing depth. The study generally estimated greater richness for naive than memory subsets. Investigators collected only blood, and repertoires in tissues likely differ.

Looked up from germline, CDR1 is SNHLY and CDR2 is FYNNEI. V lost 7 bases and J lost 2, with 11 bases in between. CDR3 length: 13 amino acids. Participating donors were healthy, HIV-negative adults free of recent acute infections or vaccinations. Sequenced by immunoSEQ multiplex PCR; TCRdb stores in-frame clones only, minus some. The sample has 2 million to 2.5 million clones, approximately 95% seen once. Notes on this clone: What it binds is not known.

This receptor was identified in a man aged 18 to 29 in good health. Some clones in this sample may be carry-over from other donors' samples. The chain employs TRBV2 and TRBJ1-1, with D hard to call. Sample: naive CD4+ T cells from PBMCs. This sample's subset: CD45RA+ positively selected. DNA for the CDR3: TGTGCCAGCAATATGCACCAAAACACTGAAGCTTTCTTT. This codes for CASNMHQNTEAFF.